This T cell receptor beta chain was sequenced in a study of identical twins (dated by TCRdb to the mid-2010s). With regard to the full study: The study deep-sequenced TCR alpha and beta repertoires from monozygotic twins, unrelated adults of various ages and cord blood to test whether fetal clonotypes persist. Replicate twin experiments were performed at different times using different library preparation protocols to rule out contamination.

CDR1 KGHSH and CDR2 LQKENI are derived from the germline V gene. Trimming accounts for 4 bases at V and 3 bases at J, while the number of junction bases matched to no gene is 5. From the cysteine through the phenylalanine, the CDR3 covers 15 amino acids. Of all the DNA, just the CDR3 is kept, 45 bases in frame from base 1. What the study reported, not specific to this receptor: In beta out-of-frame sequences, excess twin sharing was weaker, because having fewer shared sequences lowered the signal-to-noise ratio. Fewer insertions were carried by abundant cord blood beta clonotypes, a similar but weaker trend appeared in young adult naive repertoires, and no such trend appeared in memory repertoires. Zero-insertion analyses could be partly confounded by invariant T cells such as MAIT and iNKT, though diverse VJ usage argued against such confounding for most clonotypes. Because the same donors could not be followed over many years, conclusions were based on cross-sectional statistical analysis. Compared with coincidental sharing between unrelated individuals, out-of-frame TCR alpha sequences shared between twins showed an excess of sequences with low generation probability. Out-of-frame TCR alpha sharing in monozygotic twins was systematically underestimated by recombination models, whereas sharing between unrelated individuals was in agreement with the recombination models.

Only healthy Caucasian donors were included. The study also sequenced three unrelated non-twin adults: a male aged 18 to 30, a male aged 50 to 60 and a female aged 50 to 60. Miltenyi CD45RO+ enrichment and human naive T-cell isolation kits were used to isolate memory (CD45RO+) and naive T cells from PBMC. This clonotype was found a few times. Its target antigen remains unknown. No qualities accompany the bases; no much larger clone lies one base away. Library method: 5' RACE. Sequenced using an Illumina HiSeq 2000. Template switching added a universal primer binding site, and the final cDNA carried a unique molecular identifier that allowed TCR cDNA molecules to be counted accurately. Specific primers in the conserved constant-segment region were used to synthesize first-strand cDNA for TCR alpha and beta chains. To control for contamination, every cDNA library was double barcoded, receiving both a SMART-Mk sample barcode and Illumina barcodes. Two successive PCR steps introduced TruSeq adapter sequences along with Illumina sample barcodes. The Illumina HiSeq platform was used with custom primers to sequence TCR alpha and beta cDNA libraries. The authors processed their data as follows. Raw reads were processed with MiGEC to extract unique molecular identifiers, and MiXCR was used to determine CDR3 positions. Recombination models were inferred per individual with the repgenHMM and IGoR tools using an EM algorithm. Shared clonotypes were analyzed with the tcR package in R, and sharing was normalized by the product of cloneset sizes. Out-of-frame nonproductive sequences were analyzed to study raw recombination free of thymic and clonal selection effects. TCRdb trimmed public reads at Q25 via fastp, called clones via MiXCR and kept in-frame beta chains. Rows are unified per CDR3 protein, each entry keeping the most common DNA and genes. Clone size and V and J calls follow TCRdb, not the original study. This sample lists 420,000 or so distinct CDR3 sequences; around 18% were detected once. Of the sample, approximately 12% is held by the ten largest clones.

The V and J segments used are TRBV18 and TRBJ2-7; 11 bases in the middle match TRBD2. The source material was naive T cells sorted from blood. The sample's cell subset or site, from its label and the paper: cells isolated with a human naive T-cell isolation kit. The receptor's source is a man aged 50 or older in good health. The DNA sequence is given as TGTGCCAGCTCACTACTAGCGGGAGAGATCTACGAGCAGTACTTC. It specifies CASSLLAGEIYEQYF.